This TCR beta chain was retrieved from a study of T cell repertoires in cytomegalovirus infection. Study-wide context: Public TCR beta signatures indicated both CMV infection and matching HLA type.

In the case of this clonotype: Its matching antigen is unknown.

TCRdb ran MiXCR on the reads and lists one entry per CDR3 protein. In the table there are a few hundred thousand distinct CDR3 sequences, approximately 32% of which are singletons. Findings and limits, study-wide: Cumulative frequency (of public TCR beta family members) identified carriers of CMV plus the relevant HLA. HLA-C-restricted, CMV-specific TCR beta clonotypes were dominant ex vivo.

The sample here was cultured PBMCs, taken from culture after CMV antigen stimulation. This receptor was obtained from a human donor in good health (CMV status not recorded). Some clones in this sample may be carry-over from other donors' samples.

CDR3 region: CASSTKESSTDTQYF. The CDR3 DNA sequence: TGTGCCAGCAGTACTAAGGAATCTAGCACAGATACGCAGTATTTT. The chain recombines TRBV12-3 or TRBV12-4 with TRBJ2-3; D gene unclear. V was clipped by 5 bases and J by 0 bases, with 12 bases between them. The CDR3 runs 15 residues.